The T cell receptor (beta chain) under discussion was sequenced for a study of T cell repertoires in cytomegalovirus infection. Germline CDR1 is LNHDA and CDR2 is SQIVND (reference sequence). The CDR3 runs 19 residues. Germline trimming cut 6 bases from V and 8 bases from J; bases unmatched to any gene: 23. This clonotype appeared a few times. The antigen remains unidentified. In TCRdb, the reads were re-called with MiXCR into one record per CDR3 protein. This sample has over 45,000 distinct CDR3 sequences, with around a fifth found just once. The receptor's source is a human donor in good health (CMV status not recorded). Some clones in this sample may be carry-over from other donors' samples. Sequenced here: CD8+ T cells from cultured PBMCs, sampled from culture after CMV antigen stimulation. The chain employs TRBV19 and TRBJ2-1; 9 bases line up with TRBD2. CDR3 bases: TGTGCCAGTAGCCCCCTGCGGGATGATAGCGGGAGATTTGAGGATGAGCAGTTCTTC. Translating gives CASSPLRDDSGRFEDEQFF.